Below, one TCR beta chain is given with its context. This sample was included in a study of T cell changes during pregnancy in multiple sclerosis. Profiling relied on immunoSEQ multiplex PCR, and the TCRdb table lists in-frame clones only, not all of them. The sample has 35,000 to 50,000 clones; over 85% are singletons. V lost 6 bases and J lost 0, with 9 bases in between. CDR3 length equals 14 residues. CDR1 is LNHDA, CDR2 SQIVND, per germline (reference sequence). The source is a female donor with multiple sclerosis, enrolled in a pregnancy study. The V gene is TRBV19, the J gene TRBJ1-3; no firm D call. The starting material was CD4+ T cells from peripheral blood mononuclear cells, obtained in the first trimester of pregnancy. CDR3 in amino acids: CASRQISSGNTIYF. In DNA form, the CDR3 reads TGTGCCAGTAGACAGATCAGCTCTGGAAACACCATATATTTT.